The present entry profiles one T cell receptor (beta chain) with its context. As yet, its antigen is unknown. The source of the sample is a study of OX40 agonist ivuxolimab in advanced cancers. Overall study: Ivuxolimab, which patients received intravenously every 2 weeks, was dosed at 0.01 to 10 mg/kg. Study-level results: The work left the antigen specificity of expanded peripheral T cells undetermined. Among the nonresponders, some also had low normalized T-cell clonal expansion. On average, CD8+ T cells showed a greater number of expanded clones than CD4+.

TCRdb's copy holds only in-frame clones and misses some; the assay was immunoSEQ multiplex PCR. The sample holds around 50,000 clones, approximately 75% seen once. The CDR3 extends over 16 amino acids. Germline CDR1 reads MNHNY; CDR2 reads SVGAGI (reference sequence). V lost 6 bases, J lost 4 bases, and 10 bases stayed unmatched. The source of this sequence is an adult with an advanced solid tumor such as melanoma, head and neck, liver or kidney cancer. The starting material was CD4+ or CD8+ T cells sorted from blood, obtained in a trial of the OX40 agonist ivuxolimab. V is TRBV6-6 and J is TRBJ2-7, with 12 bases that match TRBD2. CDR3 bases: TGTGCCAGCAGCCGGACCTCTAGCGGGGGGGGGTACGAGCAGTACTTC. It encodes CASSRTSSGGGYEQYF.